The rows below give T cell receptor beta chains drawn from one sample of a study of shared clonotypes between healthy human individuals. Sequenced by immunoSEQ multiplex PCR; TCRdb stores in-frame clones only, minus some. The profile covers more than 450,000 clones, with 70% to 80% appearing a single time and 10% to 15% taken by the ten largest. The sequencing input was PBMCs. These receptors all stem from a woman aged 40 to 55 in good health. Some clones in this sample may be carry-over from other donors' samples. The CDR3 runs from the conserved cysteine through the conserved F or W. D genes are given only for firm matches.

V: TRBV25-1; length: 12; D: .; CDR3: CASSGDWYGYTF
V: TRBV19; length: 14; D: .; CDR3: CASSIVRANTEAFF
V: TRBV27; length: 15; D: TRBD1; CDR3: CASSAAGTATGELFF
V: TRBV14; length: 13; D: .; CDR3: CASSRALNEKLFF
V: TRBV6-6; length: 16; D: .; CDR3: CASSYSAGTYTGELFF
V: TRBV6-1; length: 14; D: TRBD1; CDR3: CASSRNTGDYGYTF
V: TRBV7-3; length: 14; D: .; CDR3: CASSFIWSTDTQYF
V: TRBV28; length: 17; D: .; CDR3: CASSLLVQGDSTDTQYF
V: TRBV5-4; length: 14; D: .; CDR3: CASSLGGGTDTQYF
V: TRBV4-1; length: 18; D: .; CDR3: CASSEGFPGQPYTDTQYF
V: TRBV30; length: 14; D: .; CDR3: CAWSVRQENTEAFF
V: TRBV28; length: 21; D: TRBD1; CDR3: CASSTPPGGFREWYAKNEQFF
V: TRBV18; length: 16; D: TRBD2; CDR3: CASSLPSGRLWDEQFF
V: TRBV6-5; length: 15; D: .; CDR3: CASSSFRGSADTQYF
V: TRBV7-2; length: 15; D: .; CDR3: CASSLARSSYNEQFF
V: TRBV10-3; length: 12; D: .; CDR3: CAISETSNEQFF
V: TRBV28; length: 14; D: .; CDR3: CASSPRDSGNTIYF
V: TRBV7-3; length: 14; D: .; CDR3: CASSPRGFTDTQYF
V: TRBV6-4; length: 16; D: TRBD1; CDR3: CASNEIRTGGFETQYF
V: TRBV7-2; length: 15; D: TRBD1; CDR3: CASTPRDRAFHEQYF
V: TRBV27; length: 14; D: TRBD1; CDR3: CASSSRQGHYEQYF
V: TRBV7-2; length: 15; D: .; CDR3: CASSAPELANYEQYF
V: TRBV7-9; length: 12; D: .; CDR3: CASSLSSYEQYF
V: TRBV18; length: 12; D: .; CDR3: CASSPQTDTQYF
V: TRBV4-1; length: 17; D: .; CDR3: CASSQLLGQGGSYEQYF
V: TRBV28; length: 13; D: .; CDR3: CASSFRAGYGYTF
V: TRBV30; length: 13; D: TRBD1; CDR3: CAWTQGNGSPLHF
V: TRBV7-2; length: 13; D: .; CDR3: CASSSRQHAPLYF
V: TRBV6-1; length: 13; D: .; CDR3: CASRGLVEDTQYF
V: TRBV5-1; length: 16; D: TRBD2; CDR3: CASSLGLAGLTYEQYF
V: TRBV5-8; length: 14; D: TRBD2; CDR3: CASSYGLASYEQYF